The rows below give T cell receptor beta chains drawn from one sample of a study of regulatory T cells in long-lasting Graves disease. MiXCR, applied by TCRdb to the multiplex PCR reads, yields one record per CDR3 protein. Counted here are roughly 400,000 distinct CDR3 sequences, around 16% occurring once; the ten biggest clones make up approximately 7.8%. In addition, the sample was reused for a study of T cells in Graves' hyperthyroidism and ophthalmopathy.

Sequences were derived from peripheral blood mononuclear cells (PBMCs), sampled at new diagnosis, from a patient treated with antithyroid drugs. These receptors came from a middle-aged woman with Graves disease. Both conserved end residues are part of each CDR3. D genes are given only for firm matches. Clone size is given for some rows only: seen once, a few or many times, or a class if the clone is expanded.

d_gene,j_gene,abundance,v_gene,len,CDR3aa,CDR3nt
NA,TRBJ1-4,NA,TRBV12-3/TRBV12-4,21,CASSQDQAPLVSLDLNEKLFF,TGCGCCAGCAGCCAAGACCAGGCCCCACTCGTCTCCCTTGACCTTAATGAAAAACTGTTTTTT
TRBD2,TRBJ2-7,many,TRBV3-1,15,CASSQIAGGVDEQYF,TGTGCCAGCAGCCAAATAGCGGGAGGGGTCGACGAGCAGTACTTC
TRBD2,TRBJ2-1,NA,TRBV19,19,CASSKGLAGVEAVYNEQFF,TGTGCCAGTAGTAAGGGACTAGCGGGAGTAGAGGCCGTTTACAATGAGCAGTTCTTC
NA,TRBJ2-2,NA,TRBV19,13,CASSIGTSGELFF,TGTGCCAGTAGTATAGGTACATCCGGGGAGCTGTTTTTT
TRBD2,TRBJ2-1,many,TRBV28,14,CACGGRADYNEQFF,TGTGCCTGCGGCGGGAGGGCTGACTACAATGAGCAGTTCTTC
TRBD2,TRBJ2-1,many,TRBV7-3,15,CASSPNSGPYNEQFF,TGTGCCAGCAGCCCTAATAGCGGGCCGTACAATGAGCAGTTCTTC
NA,TRBJ2-1,NA,TRBV5-1,15,CASSLARNSYNEQFF,TGCGCCAGCAGCTTGGCTCGGAATTCCTACAATGAGCAGTTCTTC
NA,TRBJ2-1,NA,TRBV14,13,CASSQSGLNEQFF,TGTGCCAGCAGCCAATCGGGGTTGAATGAGCAGTTCTTC
TRBD2,TRBJ2-5,many,TRBV20-1,14,CSARLPSGKETQYF,TGCAGTGCTCGCTTGCCTAGCGGGAAAGAGACCCAGTACTTC
NA,TRBJ1-5,many,TRBV12-3/TRBV12-4,14,CASSWTGGNQPQHF,TGTGCCAGCAGTTGGACCGGGGGCAATCAGCCCCAGCATTTT
NA,TRBJ2-5,NA,TRBV7-2,16,CASSLNVGRFQETQYF,TGTGCCAGCAGCTTAAATGTTGGCCGTTTTCAAGAGACCCAGTACTTC
NA,TRBJ2-2,few,TRBV28,14,CASKKEGRTGELFF,TGTGCCAGCAAGAAGGAGGGGAGGACCGGGGAGCTGTTTTTT
TRBD1,TRBJ2-3,many,TRBV24-1,11,CATSRQGYQYF,TGTGCCACCAGTCGACAGGGGTATCAGTATTTT
NA,TRBJ2-1,many,TRBV3-1,14,CASSLRGGDNEQFF,TGTGCCAGCAGCTTACGGGGCGGGGACAATGAGCAGTTCTTC
NA,TRBJ2-3,NA,TRBV7-6,19,CASSNPISLGTGRTDTQYF,TGTGCCAGCAGCAACCCCATTTCTTTGGGGACGGGGCGCACAGATACGCAGTATTTT
TRBD2,TRBJ2-2,many,TRBV2,16,CASSVSSGSNTGELFF,TGTGCCAGCAGTGTTTCTAGCGGGTCGAACACCGGGGAGCTGTTTTTT
NA,TRBJ2-1,NA,TRBV18,14,CASYGVSGHNEQFF,TGTGCCAGCTACGGTGTTAGCGGTCACAATGAGCAGTTCTTC
NA,TRBJ1-1,many,TRBV7-8,14,CASSSGGVDTEAFF,TGTGCCAGCAGCTCCGGGGGGGTGGACACTGAAGCTTTCTTT
NA,TRBJ2-5,NA,TRBV5-5,22,CASSPPWQLGGLRRGLLGTQYF,TGTGCCAGCAGCCCCCCTTGGCAACTGGGCGGACTAAGGAGGGGGCTTTTGGGGACCCAGTACTTC
TRBD2,TRBJ2-3,many,TRBV11-3,16,CASRPLLAGVSDTQYF,TGTGCCAGCAGACCCCTACTAGCGGGAGTGTCAGATACGCAGTATTTT
TRBD1,TRBJ2-3,many,TRBV5-1,14,CASSQGQDTDTQYF,TGCGCCAGCAGCCAGGGACAGGACACAGATACGCAGTATTTT
TRBD1,TRBJ2-7,few,TRBV24-1,15,CATSDSGQGSYEQYF,TGTGCCACCAGTGATTCCGGACAGGGGTCCTACGAGCAGTACTTC
NA,TRBJ2-6,NA,TRBV20-1,13,CSASPSGANVLTF,TGCAGTGCTAGCCCCTCTGGGGCCAACGTCCTGACTTTC
TRBD1,TRBJ1-1,few,TRBV9,14,CASSAHRGNTEAFF,TGTGCCAGCAGCGCCCACAGGGGCAACACTGAAGCTTTCTTT
NA,TRBJ1-5,NA,TRBV6-1,15,CASSEAKGFGQPQHF,TGTGCCAGCAGTGAAGCAAAAGGGTTTGGTCAGCCCCAGCATTTT
NA,TRBJ2-3,NA,TRBV18,12,CASSPRTDTRYF,TGTGCCAGCTCACCTCGCACAGATACGCGGTATTTT
NA,TRBJ2-7,few,TRBV9,14,CASSVVGDGYEQYF,TGTGCCAGCAGCGTAGTAGGGGACGGATACGAGCAGTACTTC
TRBD1,TRBJ2-1,many,TRBV7-3,16,CASSSGQGAGDNEQFF,TGTGCCAGCAGCTCCGGACAGGGGGCGGGGGACAATGAGCAGTTCTTC
NA,TRBJ1-3,many,TRBV20-1,13,CSASTGSGNTIYF,TGCAGTGCGTCGACAGGCTCTGGAAACACCATATATTTT
TRBD1,TRBJ2-5,NA,TRBV11-2,14,CASSQDRVVETQYF,TGTGCCAGCAGCCAGGACAGGGTCGTTGAGACCCAGTACTTC
NA,TRBJ2-5,many,TRBV20-1,15,CSARAPYRVQETQYF,TGCAGTGCTAGAGCCCCCTACAGGGTTCAAGAGACCCAGTACTTC
NA,TRBJ2-5,NA,TRBV7-9,15,CASSSAGPQRETQYF,TGTGCCAGCAGCTCGGCCGGGCCCCAAAGGGAGACCCAGTACTTC
TRBD1,TRBJ2-7,NA,TRBV5-1,14,CASSFLDRGNEQYF,TGCGCCAGCAGCTTTTTGGACAGGGGCAACGAGCAGTACTTC
NA,TRBJ1-1,NA,TRBV20-1,13,CSAEQSMNTEAFF,TGCAGTGCTGAACAGAGCATGAACACTGAAGCTTTCTTT
NA,TRBJ2-5,once,TRBV7-2,15,CASSLEWGLDGTQYF,TGTGCCAGCAGCTTAGAGTGGGGATTAGATGGGACCCAGTACTTC
TRBD2,TRBJ2-1,NA,TRBV20-1,14,CSAPRGGPYNEQFF,TGCAGTGCTCCCCGGGGGGGGCCCTACAATGAGCAGTTCTTC
NA,TRBJ2-2,NA,TRBV19,16,CASSSWGQGNTGELFF,TGTGCCAGTAGTTCTTGGGGGCAGGGGAACACCGGGGAGCTGTTTTTT
TRBD2,TRBJ2-7,many,TRBV11-2,12,CASSLAGTRAYF,TGTGCCAGCAGCTTAGCTGGGACTAGGGCGTACTTC
TRBD1,TRBJ2-1,NA,TRBV5-6,12,CASSATGLMQFF,TGTGCCAGCAGCGCGACAGGGTTGATGCAGTTCTTC
TRBD2,TRBJ2-3,many,TRBV3-1,15,CASSKTSGRADTQYF,TGTGCCAGCAGCAAGACTAGCGGGAGGGCAGATACGCAGTATTTT
NA,TRBJ1-1,NA,TRBV6-5,13,CASSYGGGPEAFF,TGTGCCAGCAGTTACGGTGGGGGCCCCGAAGCTTTCTTT
NA,TRBJ1-4,NA,TRBV6-4,12,CASSHLSEKLFF,TGTGCCAGCAGTCACCTCAGTGAAAAACTGTTTTTT
NA,TRBJ2-4,NA,TRBV6-2/TRBV6-3,12,CASSYSRDIQYF,TGTGCCAGCAGTTATTCCAGGGACATTCAGTACTTC
TRBD2,TRBJ2-1,many,TRBV11-2,16,CASSPSGLAGSHEQFF,TGTGCCAGCAGCCCATCAGGACTAGCGGGAAGTCATGAGCAGTTCTTC
NA,TRBJ2-3,many,TRBV14,15,CASSHLTVSTDTQYF,TGTGCCAGCAGCCACCTGACAGTCAGCACAGATACGCAGTATTTT
NA,TRBJ1-1,few,TRBV27,14,CASSLAHGAPEAFF,TGTGCCAGCAGTTTAGCCCACGGGGCGCCTGAAGCTTTCTTT
NA,TRBJ2-3,few,TRBV7-9,14,CASQRREKTDTQYF,TGTGCCAGCCAAAGACGGGAGAAGACAGATACGCAGTATTTT
NA,TRBJ1-5,few,TRBV10-3,16,CAISDEGGVGNQPQHF,TGTGCCATCAGTGATGAGGGGGGGGTGGGCAATCAGCCCCAGCATTTT
TRBD2,TRBJ2-5,NA,TRBV10-3,18,CAISGGWASGRNQETQYF,TGTGCCATCAGTGGTGGTTGGGCTAGCGGGAGGAACCAAGAGACCCAGTACTTC
NA,TRBJ2-3,many,TRBV29-1,13,CSVLRSSTDTQYF,TGCAGCGTCCTGAGGTCTAGCACAGATACGCAGTATTTT
TRBD1,TRBJ1-3,many,TRBV28,18,CASSFWGESGTGGNTIYF,TGTGCCAGCAGTTTTTGGGGAGAGTCGGGGACAGGCGGAAACACCATATATTTT
NA,TRBJ2-5,NA,TRBV29-1,11,CSTDRSGTQYF,TGCAGCACCGACAGATCTGGAACCCAGTACTTC
TRBD1,TRBJ2-6,many,TRBV12-3/TRBV12-4,17,CASSSTGGHSGANVLTF,TGTGCCAGCAGTTCGACAGGGGGTCACTCTGGGGCCAACGTCCTGACTTTC
NA,TRBJ2-7,few,TRBV5-1,16,CASGPDFQERTYEQYF,TGCGCCAGCGGCCCGGACTTCCAGGAACGAACCTACGAGCAGTACTTC
NA,TRBJ2-7,NA,TRBV25-1,13,CASRLTGHFEQYF,TGTGCCAGCAGGCTCACGGGGCACTTTGAGCAGTACTTC
NA,TRBJ2-5,many,TRBV4-1,16,CASSQEGALGGETQYF,TGCGCCAGCAGCCAAGAAGGGGCACTTGGAGGGGAGACCCAGTACTTC
TRBD1,TRBJ2-6,NA,TRBV5-1,17,CASRWTGQNSGANVLTF,TGCGCCAGCCGTTGGACAGGGCAAAACTCTGGGGCCAACGTCCTGACTTTC
TRBD2,TRBJ2-1,many,TRBV10-2,16,CASRGTSGGGYNEQFF,TGCGCCAGCAGGGGGACTAGCGGGGGGGGATACAATGAGCAGTTCTTC
NA,TRBJ1-4,many,TRBV6-1,15,CASSRSGTTNEKLFF,TGTGCCAGCAGCCGCAGTGGCACCACTAATGAAAAACTGTTTTTT